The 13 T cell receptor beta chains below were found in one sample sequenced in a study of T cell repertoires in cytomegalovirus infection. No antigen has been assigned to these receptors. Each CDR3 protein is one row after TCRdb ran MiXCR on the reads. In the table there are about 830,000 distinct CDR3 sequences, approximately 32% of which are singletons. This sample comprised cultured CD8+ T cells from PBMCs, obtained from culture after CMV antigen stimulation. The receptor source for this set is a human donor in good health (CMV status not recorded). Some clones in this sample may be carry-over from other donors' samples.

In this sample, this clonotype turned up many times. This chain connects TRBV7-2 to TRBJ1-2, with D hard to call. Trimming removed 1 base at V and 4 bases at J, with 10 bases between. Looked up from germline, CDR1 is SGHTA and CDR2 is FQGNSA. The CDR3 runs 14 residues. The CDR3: CASSLEVMGYGYTF. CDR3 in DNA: TGTGCCAGCAGCTTAGAGGTGATGGGCTATGGCTACACCTTC.

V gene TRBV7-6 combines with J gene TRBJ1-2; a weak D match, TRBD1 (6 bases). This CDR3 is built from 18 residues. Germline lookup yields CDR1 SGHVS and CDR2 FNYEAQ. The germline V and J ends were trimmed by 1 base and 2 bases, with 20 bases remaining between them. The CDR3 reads CASSLEGALGGYNYGYTF. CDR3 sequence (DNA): TGTGCCAGCAGCTTAGAAGGGGCCCTCGGGGGCTACAACTATGGCTACACCTTC.

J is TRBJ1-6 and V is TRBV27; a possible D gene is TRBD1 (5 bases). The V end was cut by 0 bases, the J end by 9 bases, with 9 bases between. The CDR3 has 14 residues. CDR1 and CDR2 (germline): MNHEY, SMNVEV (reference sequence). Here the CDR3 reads CASSLSRAGSPLHF. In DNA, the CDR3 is TGTGCCAGCAGTTTATCCAGGGCGGGTTCACCCCTCCACTTT.

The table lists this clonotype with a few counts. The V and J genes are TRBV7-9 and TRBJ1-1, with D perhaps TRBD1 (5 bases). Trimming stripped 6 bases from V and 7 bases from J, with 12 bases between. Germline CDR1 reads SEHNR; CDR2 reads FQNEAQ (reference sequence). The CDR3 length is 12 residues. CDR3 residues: CASRPGTGEAFF. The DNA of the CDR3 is TGTGCCAGCAGGCCTGGGACGGGTGAAGCTTTCTTT.

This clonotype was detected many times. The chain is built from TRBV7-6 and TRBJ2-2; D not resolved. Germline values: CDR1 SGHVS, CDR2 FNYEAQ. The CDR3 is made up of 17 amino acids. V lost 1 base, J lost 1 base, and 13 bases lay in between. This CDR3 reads CASSLGHLRMNTGELFF. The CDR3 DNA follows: TGTGCCAGCAGCTTAGGGCACCTCAGAATGAACACCGGGGAGCTGTTTTTT.

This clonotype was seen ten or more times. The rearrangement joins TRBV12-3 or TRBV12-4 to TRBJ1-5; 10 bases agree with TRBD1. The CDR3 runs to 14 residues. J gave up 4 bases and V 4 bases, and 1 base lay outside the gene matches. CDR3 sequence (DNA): TGTGCCAGCAGTTCGGGACAGGGGAATCAGCCCCAGCATTTT. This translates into CASSSGQGNQPQHF.

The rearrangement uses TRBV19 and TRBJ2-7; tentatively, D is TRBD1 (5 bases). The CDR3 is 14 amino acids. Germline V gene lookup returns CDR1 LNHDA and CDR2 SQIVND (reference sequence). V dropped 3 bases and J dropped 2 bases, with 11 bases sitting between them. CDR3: CASSIGQGTYEQYF. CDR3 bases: TGTGCCAGTAGTATTGGTCAGGGAACCTACGAGCAGTACTTC.

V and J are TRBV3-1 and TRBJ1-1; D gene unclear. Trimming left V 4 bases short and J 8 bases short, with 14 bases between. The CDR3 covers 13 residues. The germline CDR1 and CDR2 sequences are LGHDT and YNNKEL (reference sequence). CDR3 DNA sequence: TGTGCCAGCAGCCTCGGACGGACTTTGGAAGCTTTCTTT. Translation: CASSLGRTLEAFF.

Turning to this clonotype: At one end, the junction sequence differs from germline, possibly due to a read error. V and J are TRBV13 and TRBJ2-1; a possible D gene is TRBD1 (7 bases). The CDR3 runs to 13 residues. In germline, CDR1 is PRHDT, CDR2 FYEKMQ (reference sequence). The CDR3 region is CASTQGRYNERFF. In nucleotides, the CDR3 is TGTGCCAGCACACAGGGGAGGTACAATGAGCGGTTCTTC.

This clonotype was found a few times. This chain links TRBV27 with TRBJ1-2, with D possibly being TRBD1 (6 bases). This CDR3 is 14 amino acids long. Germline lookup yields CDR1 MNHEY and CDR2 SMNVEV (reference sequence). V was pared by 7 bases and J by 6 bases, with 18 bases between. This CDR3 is CASTAGTLGDGYTF. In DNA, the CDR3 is TGTGCCAGCACGGCCGGGACATTAGGGGATGGCTACACCTTC.

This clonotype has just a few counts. This chain's CDR3 is CASRSPRVAENEKLFF. Here the CDR3 DNA reads TGTGCCAGCAGGAGCCCCCGAGTCGCTGAAAATGAAAAACTGTTTTTT. This chain connects TRBV25-1 to TRBJ1-4; D ambiguous. V was pared by 6 bases and J by 5 bases, with 19 bases between. This CDR3 has 16 amino acids. Germline V gene lookup returns CDR1 MGHDK and CDR2 SYGVNS.

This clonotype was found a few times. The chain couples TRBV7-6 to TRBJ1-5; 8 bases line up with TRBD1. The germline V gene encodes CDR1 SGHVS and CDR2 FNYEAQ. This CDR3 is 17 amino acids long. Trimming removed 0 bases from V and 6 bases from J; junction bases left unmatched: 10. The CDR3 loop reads CASSLALSDREVQPQHF. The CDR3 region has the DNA TGTGCCAGCAGCTTAGCGCTCTCGGACAGGGAAGTTCAGCCCCAGCATTTT.

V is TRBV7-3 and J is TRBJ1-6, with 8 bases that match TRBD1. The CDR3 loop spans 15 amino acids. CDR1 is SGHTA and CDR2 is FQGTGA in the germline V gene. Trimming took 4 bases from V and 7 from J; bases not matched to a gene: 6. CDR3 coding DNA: TGTGCCAGCAGCTCTTCGGGACAGGACAATTCACCCCTCCACTTT. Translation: CASSSSGQDNSPLHF.